The 19 T cell receptor beta chains in this list originate from one sample, sequenced in a study of glioma-infiltrating T cells. Amplification of TCR alpha and beta CDR3 regions from RNA used iRepertoire nested multiplex PCR. TCRdb used MiXCR to reprocess the multiplex PCR reads, holding one entry per CDR3 protein. The table lists approximately 110,000 distinct CDR3 sequences, roughly 25% of them singletons. The sample comprised glioma tissue, nonneoplastic brain tissue, or PBMCs (not recorded which). The source of these receptors is a human donor with low-grade glioma or glioblastoma, undergoing nonglioma brain surgery, or in good health (not recorded which).

This clonotype was observed at least ten times. CDR3 nucleotides: TGCAGCGTTGCGGACGCCCGCGGCTACACCTTC. As protein: CSVADARGYTF. This chain links TRBV29-1 with TRBJ1-2; D unresolved. The CDR3 totals 11 residues. Germline-derived CDR1 and CDR2 are SQVTM and ANQGSEA. V dropped 4 bases and J dropped 8 bases, with 11 bases sitting between them.

There are many counts of this clonotype. The rearrangement joins TRBV20-1 to TRBJ2-7; 8 nucleotides agree with TRBD1. Per germline, CDR1 DFQATT and CDR2 SNEGSKA (reference sequence). The CDR3 covers 14 residues. With 4 bases clipped from V and 0 bases from J, the junction kept 5 bases outside the gene matches. The CDR3 loop reads CSAKQGGNSYEQYF. CDR3 bases: TGCAGTGCTAAACAGGGGGGAAACTCCTACGAGCAGTACTTC.

Points on this clonotype: This may arise from a read error, as a much more abundant clone is one base away. This sequence joins TRBV5-4 and TRBJ2-7, with D uncertain. Germline V CDR1 and CDR2: SGHNT, YYREEE (reference sequence). This CDR3 comprises 11 residues. V was pared by 3 bases and J by 8 bases, with 9 bases between. The CDR3 nucleotides are TGTGCCAGCAGCTCCTACAGACAGCAGTACTTC. Its translation is CASSSYRQQYF.

At least ten counts were recorded for this clonotype. The chain is built from TRBV6-6 and TRBJ1-6; D is ambiguous. V was shortened by 2 bases and J by 5 bases, with 16 bases between the two germline ends. This CDR3 has 17 amino acids. Germline values: CDR1 MNHNY, CDR2 SVGAGI (reference sequence). CDR3 region: CASSYGTGQFDNSPLHF. The DNA for the CDR3 is TGTGCCAGCAGTTACGGCACGGGCCAATTTGATAATTCACCCCTCCACTTT.

In this sample, this clonotype turned up many times. A junction boundary mismatches the germline segment, possibly from a read error. This sequence joins TRBV27 and TRBJ1-1, with unresolved D. Germline CDR1 MNHEY, CDR2 SMNVEV (reference sequence). The CDR3 has 16 residues. The CDR3 region has the DNA TGTGCCAGCAGTTTAGGGTTGGCGCAGATTAACACTGAAGCTTCCTTT. Its translation: CASSLGLAQINTEASF.

Worth noting for this clonotype: Given a much more abundant clone one base away, this may be a read error. CDR3 in amino acids: CASSSSNVTEQYF. The CDR3 region has the DNA TGTGCCAGCAGTTCAAGCAACGTAACCGAGCAGTACTTC. This chain uses TRBV3-1 with TRBJ2-7; no firm D call. V dropped 6 bases and J dropped 6 bases, with 15 bases sitting between them. The CDR3 is 13 amino acids. Germline CDR1 is LGHDT and CDR2 is YNNKEL (reference sequence).

Only a few counts were recorded for this clonotype. This sequence joins TRBV10-3 and TRBJ2-1; 10 nucleotides agree with TRBD2. The junction had 14 bases not matched to a gene; V was cut back by 3 bases and J by 6 bases. Germline-derived CDR1 and CDR2 are ENHRY and SYGVKD. The CDR3 is 18 amino acids. CDR3 DNA sequence: TGTGCCATCAGTGAAAGGGGTCTAGCGGGAGCAGGAGGCAATGAGCAGTTCTTC. It yields the protein CAISERGLAGAGGNEQFF.

Many counts were recorded for this clonotype. The CDR3 reads CSARDLRQGINTEAFF. DNA of the CDR3: TGCAGTGCTAGAGATCTTAGACAGGGTATTAACACTGAAGCTTTCTTT. The genes are TRBV20-1 and TRBJ1-1; 7 bases fit TRBD1. Germline V gene lookup returns CDR1 DFQATT and CDR2 SNEGSKA (reference sequence). There are 16 residues in the CDR3. Unmatched junction bases numbered 9, after V lost 0 bases and J lost 2 bases.

On this clonotype: A clone one base away is much larger, so this may be a read error. This chain links TRBV28 with TRBJ2-2; the match to TRBD2 covers 16 bases. From germline, CDR1 is MDHEN and CDR2 SYDVKM. V was pared by 0 bases and J by 7 bases, with 2 bases of the junction left unmatched. The CDR3 length is 17 residues. Here the CDR3 reads CASSLWGLAGGRGELFF. CDR3 in DNA: TGTGCCAGCAGTTTATGGGGACTAGCGGGAGGGCGCGGGGAGCTGTTTTTT.

This clonotype has at least ten counts. V and J are TRBV6-1 and TRBJ2-1, with 12 bases lining up with TRBD2. Germline V lookup: CDR1 MNHNS, CDR2 SASEGT. This CDR3 has 14 residues. Trimming removed 6 bases from V and 8 bases from J; junction bases left unmatched: 5. CDR3: CASRTSGSAHEQFF. Written as DNA, the CDR3 is TGTGCCAGCAGGACTAGCGGGAGTGCTCATGAGCAGTTCTTC.

This clonotype was seen at least ten times. The chain joins TRBV7-9 to TRBJ2-1; no clear D gene. Germline CDR1 reads SEHNR; CDR2 reads FQNEAQ (reference sequence). V lost 0 bases, J lost 16 bases, and 19 bases lay in between. This CDR3 has 14 amino acids. CDR3 coding DNA: TGTGCCAGCAGCTTAGCCTCGGTTCGTGATGGAGTCTTCTTC. It translates to CASSLASVRDGVFF.

The rearrangement joins TRBV5-4 to TRBJ1-1; D not certain. The V and J ends lost 3 bases and 0 bases respectively, with 6 bases between them. The germline V gene has CDR1 SGHNT and CDR2 YYREEE (reference sequence). This CDR3 is 13 amino acids long. The CDR3 spells CASSWEVNTEAFF. The CDR3, as DNA: TGTGCCAGCAGCTGGGAAGTGAACACTGAAGCTTTCTTT.

The chain employs TRBV7-9 and TRBJ2-3; 7 bases align to TRBD2. The J segment lost 3 bases and the V segment lost 7 bases, leaving 10 bases of the junction unmatched. The CDR3 has 15 residues. The germline V gene has CDR1 SEHNR and CDR2 FQNEAQ (reference sequence). For the CDR3, the DNA is TGTGCCAGCACCTCCAAGGAGCGGGAAACAGATACGCAGTATTTT. It encodes CASTSKERETDTQYF.

Ten or more counts support this clonotype. The chain recombines TRBV12-3 or TRBV12-4 with TRBJ2-6, with D possibly matching TRBD2 (6 bases). The CDR3 spans 15 residues. Deletions cut 6 bases from V and 0 bases from J, with 9 bases between. CDR3 in amino acids: CASREGSSGANVLTF. CDR3 nucleotides: TGTGCCAGCAGGGAGGGGAGCTCTGGGGCCAACGTCCTGACTTTC.

As to this clonotype: The conserved closing phenylalanine or tryptophan is absent in this CDR3, likely reflecting a read error. The limits of the CDR3 on the DNA are not certain, so only TCRdb's listed CDR3 is given. The rearrangement uses TRBV20-1 and TRBJ1-2; the DNA was not used to check the table's D call, TRBD1. The CDR3 has 14 amino acids, counting both end residues. Germline V lookup: CDR1 DFQATT, CDR2 SNEGSKA (reference sequence). CDR3 amino acids: CSATILTGGYGYNL.

This clonotype was detected ten times or more. CDR3 amino acids: CATSGTSGRTDTQYF. The CDR3 nucleotides read TGTGCCACCAGTGGGACTAGCGGGAGGACAGATACGCAGTATTTT. This chain joins TRBV24-1 and TRBJ2-3, with 14 bases aligning to TRBD2. Germline loops: CDR1 KGHDR, CDR2 SFDVKD. The V gene end was trimmed by 5 bases and the J gene end by 3 bases; junction bases not matched to a gene: 0. The CDR3 spans 15 residues.

Notes on this clonotype: This may arise from a read error, as a much more abundant clone is one base away. The J gene is TRBJ2-3, the V gene TRBV4-3, with 9 positions matching TRBD2. The CDR3 runs 17 residues. Losses at the gene ends were 0 bases for V and 6 bases for J; bases not matched to a gene: 10. CDR1 and CDR2 (germline): LGHNA, YSLEER. CDR3 coding DNA: TGCGCCAGCAGCCAAGACTGGAGTAGCGGGAGAACCGATACGCAGTATTTT. It encodes CASSQDWSSGRTDTQYF.

On this clonotype: A much larger clone lies one base from this, so it may be a read error. The chain recombines TRBV12-3 or TRBV12-4 with TRBJ2-3; TRBD2 matches at 14 bases. The CDR3 spans 18 residues. Trimming took 6 bases from V and 4 from J; bases not matched to a gene: 12. CDR3 in amino acids: CASSPHTGLAGVADTQYF. CDR3 DNA: TGTGCCAGCAGCCCACATACGGGACTAGCGGGAGTTGCAGATACGCAGTATTTT.

This clonotype was detected ten times or more. The gene calls are TRBV7-2 and TRBJ2-5, with 11 bases that match TRBD1. CDR3 length equals 16 residues. Trimming removed 3 bases from V and 4 bases from J; junction bases left unmatched: 7. Germline V gene sequence: CDR1 SGHTA, CDR2 FQGNSA. The DNA for the CDR3 is TGTGCCAGCAGCTTGATCCGGACAGGGGGCGGAGAGACCCAGTACTTC. Translating gives CASSLIRTGGGETQYF.